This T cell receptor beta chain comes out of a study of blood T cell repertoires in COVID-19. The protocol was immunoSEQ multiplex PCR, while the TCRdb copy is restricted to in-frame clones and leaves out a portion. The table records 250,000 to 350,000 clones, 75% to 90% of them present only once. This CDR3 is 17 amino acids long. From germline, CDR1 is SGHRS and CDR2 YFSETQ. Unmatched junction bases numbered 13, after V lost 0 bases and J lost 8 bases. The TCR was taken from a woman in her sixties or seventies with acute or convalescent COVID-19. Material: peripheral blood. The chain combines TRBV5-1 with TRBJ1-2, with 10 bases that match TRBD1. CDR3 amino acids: CASSLETGGLTRRGYTF. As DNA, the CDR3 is TGCGCCAGCAGCTTGGAGACAGGGGGCCTAACCCGGCGGGGCTACACCTTC.